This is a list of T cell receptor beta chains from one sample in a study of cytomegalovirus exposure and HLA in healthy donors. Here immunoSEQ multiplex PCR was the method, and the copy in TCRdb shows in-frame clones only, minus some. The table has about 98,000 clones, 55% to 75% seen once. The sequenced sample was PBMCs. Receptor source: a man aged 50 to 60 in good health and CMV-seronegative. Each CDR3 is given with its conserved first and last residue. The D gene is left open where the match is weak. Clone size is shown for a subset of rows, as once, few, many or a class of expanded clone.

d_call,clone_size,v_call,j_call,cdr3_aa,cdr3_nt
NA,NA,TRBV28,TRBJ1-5,CASSHRQFRGRAHGQPQHF,TGTGCCAGCAGTCACCGCCAATTCAGGGGCAGGGCCCATGGTCAGCCCCAGCATTTT
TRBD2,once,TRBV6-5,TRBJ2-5,CASSYGTSGQKTQYF,TGTGCCAGCAGTTACGGGACTAGCGGACAGAAGACCCAGTACTTC
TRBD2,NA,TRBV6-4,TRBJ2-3,CASSDRPLAGGSADTQYF,TGTGCCAGCAGTGACCGCCCACTAGCGGGGGGATCTGCGGATACGCAGTATTTT
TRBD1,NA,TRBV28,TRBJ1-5,CASSFSGQGDNQPQHF,TGTGCCAGCAGTTTTTCTGGACAGGGTGACAATCAGCCCCAGCATTTT
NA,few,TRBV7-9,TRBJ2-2,CSSIPYLLTDPGELFF,TGTTCCAGCATACCCTACCTATTGACAGACCCCGGGGAGCTGTTTTTT
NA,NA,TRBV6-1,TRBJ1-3,CASDSLSGNTIYF,TGTGCCAGCGACTCTCTCTCTGGAAACACCATATATTTT
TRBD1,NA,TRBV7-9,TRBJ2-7,CTSSGFRQGSYEQYF,TGTACCAGCAGCGGTTTTCGACAGGGGTCCTACGAGCAGTACTTC
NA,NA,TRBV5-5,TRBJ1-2,CASSWDGQGYGYTF,TGTGCCAGCAGCTGGGACGGCCAGGGGTATGGCTACACCTTC
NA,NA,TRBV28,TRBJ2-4,CASSLDSLAKNIQYF,TGTGCCAGCAGTTTAGACAGCTTAGCCAAAAACATTCAGTACTTC
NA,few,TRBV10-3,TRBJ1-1,CAISRQTNTEAFF,TGTGCCATCAGCAGACAGACTAACACTGAAGCTTTCTTT
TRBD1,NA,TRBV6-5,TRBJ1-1,CASSYPGQGRAEAFF,TGTGCCAGCAGTTACCCGGGACAGGGGAGGGCTGAAGCTTTCTTT
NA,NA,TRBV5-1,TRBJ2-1,CASSVGHEQFF,TGCGCCAGCAGCGTTGGGCATGAGCAGTTCTTC
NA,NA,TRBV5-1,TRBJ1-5,CASSLSTDQPQHF,TGCGCCAGCAGCTTGAGTACGGATCAGCCCCAGCATTTT
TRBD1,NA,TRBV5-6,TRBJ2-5,CASSTQGQETQYF,TGTGCCAGCAGCACACAGGGGCAAGAGACCCAGTACTTC
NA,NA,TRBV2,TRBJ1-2,CASSEFRLNYGYTF,TGTGCCAGCAGTGAATTCAGGCTTAACTATGGCTACACCTTC
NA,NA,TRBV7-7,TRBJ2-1,CASSLVGDSPNNEQFF,TGTGCTAGCAGCTTAGTGGGGGACTCACCAAACAATGAGCAGTTCTTC
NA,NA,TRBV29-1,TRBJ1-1,CSVAGVMNTEAFF,TGCAGCGTGGCGGGAGTCATGAACACTGAAGCTTTCTTT
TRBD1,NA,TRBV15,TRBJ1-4,CATSEAPGQAEKLFF,TGTGCCACCAGCGAGGCCCCGGGACAGGCCGAAAAACTGTTTTTT
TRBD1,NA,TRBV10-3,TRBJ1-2,CAISGTVYGYTF,TGTGCCATCAGCGGGACAGTCTATGGCTACACCTTC
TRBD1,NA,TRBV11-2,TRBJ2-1,CASSLADRVNNEQFF,TGTGCCAGCAGCTTAGCGGACAGGGTGAACAATGAGCAGTTCTTC
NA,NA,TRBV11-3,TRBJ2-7,CASSLDVAGWEQYF,TGTGCCAGCAGCTTAGATGTGGCGGGATGGGAGCAGTACTTC
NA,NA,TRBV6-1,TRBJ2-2,CASSEAGLGGTGELFF,TGTGCCAGCAGTGAAGCGGGACTGGGGGGAACCGGGGAGCTGTTTTTT
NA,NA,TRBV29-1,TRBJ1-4,CSVALTIGEKLFF,TGCAGCGTTGCATTGACAATAGGTGAAAAACTGTTTTTT
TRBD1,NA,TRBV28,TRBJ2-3,CASKGQGDTDTQYF,TGTGCCAGTAAGGGACAGGGGGACACAGATACGCAGTATTTT
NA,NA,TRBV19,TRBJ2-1,CASTGGGIYNEQFF,TGTGCCAGTACTGGCGGCGGAATCTATAATGAGCAGTTCTTC
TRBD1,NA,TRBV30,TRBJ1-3,CAWSKGTGGNTIYF,TGTGCCTGGAGTAAGGGGACAGGGGGAAACACCATATATTTT
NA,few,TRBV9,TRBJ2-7,CASSGTSGPSYEQYF,TGTGCCAGCAGCGGAACTTCAGGGCCCTCCTACGAGCAGTACTTC